These 20 T cell receptor beta chains share one sample of origin, sequenced in a study of blood T cell repertoires in COVID-19. The repertoire was sequenced with immunoSEQ multiplex PCR; TCRdb's copy has only in-frame clones and lacks some. The sample holds 140,000 or so clones; 65% to 85% are singletons and the top ten take roughly 8.7%. The sample taken for sequencing was peripheral blood. Source of these receptors: a man aged 30-40 years with COVID-19, enrolled during active disease.

The rearrangement joins TRBV28 to TRBJ2-4, with D possibly being TRBD1 (5 bases). The V gene lost 5 bases and the J gene lost 1 base, with 15 bases spanning the gap. Germline V gene lookup returns CDR1 MDHEN and CDR2 SYDVKM. CDR3 size: 16 residues. CDR3 residues: CASSPRGWYAKNIQYF. The CDR3 nucleotides are TGTGCCAGCAGTCCTAGGGGCTGGTACGCCAAAAACATTCAGTACTTC.

This rearrangement joins TRBV30 to TRBJ1-5; D possibly corresponds to TRBD1 (5 bases). The ends were cut back, 2 bases at V and 1 base at J, with 12 bases in the middle. The CDR3 runs 15 residues. Germline CDR1 and CDR2: GTSNPN and SVGIG (reference sequence). CDR3 sequence: CAWSSRGGSNQPQHF. The CDR3 nucleotides read TGTGCCTGGAGTAGTAGGGGTGGGAGCAATCAGCCCCAGCATTTT.

The chain employs TRBV28 and TRBJ1-3; 8 bases match TRBD1. The CDR3 runs 14 residues. Germline lookup yields CDR1 MDHEN and CDR2 SYDVKM. Trimming cost V 4 bases and J 7 bases; bases outside gene matches: 6. CDR3 region: CASSSDRVSNTIYF. DNA of the CDR3: TGTGCCAGCAGTTCGGACAGGGTATCGAACACCATATATTTT. Full variable domain (outside the CDR3, taken from reference TRBV28 and TRBJ1-3): DVKVTQSSRYLVKRTGEKVFLECVQDMDHENMFWYRQDPGLGLRLIYFSYDVKMKEKGDIPEGYSVSREKKERFSLILESASTNQTSMYLCASSSDRVSNTIYFGEGSWLTVV.

This clone was recorded a few times. The chain combines TRBV24-1 with TRBJ2-5; possible D gene TRBD1, 5 bases. Germline loops: CDR1 KGHDR, CDR2 SFDVKD. This CDR3 comprises 13 residues. Trimming shortened V by 9 bases and J by 2 bases, and 12 bases separated the two germline ends. The CDR3 bases are TGTGCCACCTCAGGGTCCCATCAAGAGACCCAGTACTTC. Protein: CATSGSHQETQYF.

This clone came up once. The V and J genes are TRBV11-2 and TRBJ2-1; TRBD1 might be the D (6 bases). The V gene lost 4 bases and the J gene lost 10 bases, with 11 bases spanning the gap. This CDR3 spans 12 amino acids. CDR1 is SGHAT, CDR2 FQNNGV, per germline. CDR3 nucleotides: TGTGCCAGCAGCTGGACAGTTTTCGAGCAGTTCTTC. Its translation is CASSWTVFEQFF.

This clone was observed a handful of times. This chain connects TRBV5-4 to TRBJ1-2; D is possibly TRBD1 (6 bases). Germline V gene sequence: CDR1 SGHNT, CDR2 YYREEE (reference sequence). This CDR3 is 15 amino acids long. Trimming removed 4 bases at V and 4 bases at J, with 17 bases between. The CDR3 reads CASSQFYREGYGYTF. The CDR3 nucleotides are TGTGCCAGCAGCCAATTTTACAGGGAAGGCTATGGCTACACCTTC.

V and J are TRBV30 and TRBJ1-3; D is unclear. Per the germline V gene, CDR1 is GTSNPN and CDR2 is SVGIG (reference sequence). The ends were cut back, 3 bases at V and 1 base at J, with 16 bases in the middle. The CDR3 has 16 amino acids. CDR3 sequence reads: CAWRAIGVRSGNTIYF. CDR3 DNA: TGTGCCTGGAGAGCCATCGGGGTTAGGTCTGGAAACACCATATATTTT. The full variable domain, completed using reference TRBV30 and TRBJ1-3, is SQTIHQWPATLVQPVGSPLSLECTVEGTSNPNLYWYRQAAGRGLQLLFYSVGIGQISSEVPQNLSASRPQDRQFILSSKKLLLSDSGFYLCAWRAIGVRSGNTIYFGEGSWLTVV.

The chain links TRBV4-3 to TRBJ2-7; 12 positions agree with TRBD2. Germline CDR1 and CDR2: LGHNA and YSLEER. The CDR3 has 17 residues. With V trimmed by 0 bases and J by 7 bases, 10 bases remained unmatched. CDR3 protein: CASSQDPETSGREEQYF. The CDR3 nucleotides read TGCGCCAGCAGCCAAGACCCTGAGACTAGCGGGAGAGAGGAGCAGTACTTC.

The V and J genes are TRBV28 and TRBJ2-2; 11 nucleotides align to TRBD1. The CDR3 extends over 15 amino acids. V was pared by 6 bases and J by 4 bases, with 4 bases of the junction left unmatched. CDR1 and CDR2 (germline): MDHEN, SYDVKM. For the CDR3, the DNA is TGTGCCAGCAGAGGACAGGGGGCTGGCACCGGGGAGCTGTTTTTT. Amino acids: CASRGQGAGTGELFF.

This chain links TRBV7-3 with TRBJ2-5; 8 bases are a match to TRBD2. Germline V gene sequence: CDR1 SGHTA, CDR2 FQGTGA. The CDR3 is 15 residues long. Trimming removed 7 bases from V and 5 bases from J; junction bases left unmatched: 12. CDR3: CASTRTGTRGETQYF. The CDR3 DNA sequence: TGTGCCAGCACCCGAACCGGGACTAGGGGGGAGACCCAGTACTTC.

V usage is TRBV7-8 and J usage is TRBJ2-5; 8 nucleotides align to TRBD2. With 5 bases clipped from V and 0 bases from J, the junction kept 2 bases outside the gene matches. The CDR3 sequence is 14 residues long. The germline V gene encodes CDR1 SGHVS and CDR2 FQNEAQ. The CDR3 sequence is CASSASGYQETQYF. The CDR3 DNA follows: TGTGCCAGCAGCGCTAGCGGGTACCAAGAGACCCAGTACTTC.

This clone occurred a few times. The V and J genes are TRBV4-1 and TRBJ2-3, with D possibly matching TRBD2 (6 bases). In germline, CDR1 is MGHRA, CDR2 YSYEKL. V lost 1 base, J lost 2 bases, and 16 bases lay in between. This CDR3 comprises 17 residues. The CDR3 region has the DNA TGCGCCAGCAGCCAAGGAGGGTGGACTACCTACACAGATACGCAGTATTTT. Its translation is CASSQGGWTTYTDTQYF.

The chain employs TRBV29-1 and TRBJ2-3; possibly TRBD2 for D (5 bases). The CDR3 runs 14 residues. V was clipped by 3 bases and J by 6 bases, with 16 bases between them. The V gene's germline CDR1 is SQVTM and CDR2 ANQGSEA. This CDR3 reads CSVEPSPFGDTQYF. The CDR3 DNA sequence: TGCAGCGTTGAGCCTAGCCCTTTCGGGGATACGCAGTATTTT.

The rearrangement uses TRBV5-6 and TRBJ2-1; D is possibly TRBD2 (5 bases). This CDR3 region has 14 residues. CDR1 and CDR2 (germline): SGHDT, YYEEEE. V gave up 4 bases and J gave up 8 bases, with 16 bases separating them. The DNA of the CDR3 is TGTGCCAGCAGCCCTCTAAATCTGAGGGATGAGCAGTTCTTC. As protein: CASSPLNLRDEQFF. Full variable domain (rest looked up from reference TRBV5-6 and TRBJ2-1): DAGVTQSPTHLIKTRGQQVTLRCSPKSGHDTVSWYQQALGQGPQFIFQYYEEEERQRGNFPDRFSGHQFPNYSSELNVNALLLGDSALYLCASSPLNLRDEQFFGPGTRLTVL.

This chain uses TRBV19 with TRBJ2-7; 8 bases are a match to TRBD2. This CDR3 is 15 amino acids long. In germline, CDR1 is LNHDA, CDR2 SQIVND (reference sequence). Losses at the gene ends were 3 bases for V and 1 base for J; bases not matched to a gene: 5. CDR3 loop: CASSIHTSGSYEQYF. For the CDR3, the DNA is TGTGCCAGTAGTATTCATACTAGCGGATCCTACGAGCAGTACTTC.

This clone has only a few counts. The genes are TRBV28 and TRBJ1-2; 7 bases line up with TRBD1. The germline V gene has CDR1 MDHEN and CDR2 SYDVKM. The CDR3 is made up of 15 amino acids. V lost 4 bases to trimming and J lost 8 bases; unmatched junction nucleotides: 13. The CDR3 protein is CASSSRQGIVGGYTF. The CDR3 DNA follows: TGTGCCAGCAGTTCCAGACAGGGTATAGTGGGAGGCTACACCTTC.

J is TRBJ2-7 and V is TRBV9; 8 positions match TRBD1. The junction had 11 bases not matched to a gene; V was cut back by 4 bases and J by 5 bases. CDR1 and CDR2 from the germline V gene are SGDLS and YYNGEE. This CDR3 has 15 residues. CDR3 nucleotide sequence: TGTGCCAGCAGCCCCCAGGGGGCGCGGGTCCACGAGCAGTACTTC. Amino acids: CASSPQGARVHEQYF.

The rearrangement links TRBV7-8 to TRBJ1-1; 7 nucleotides agree with TRBD1. The CDR3 has 15 amino acids. The V and J ends lost 5 bases and 4 bases, in that order; junction bases with no gene match: 10. CDR1 is SGHVS and CDR2 is FQNEAQ in the germline V gene. CDR3 sequence: CASSLTDRVATEAFF. Written as DNA, the CDR3 is TGTGCCAGCAGCCTGACCGACAGGGTCGCCACTGAAGCTTTCTTT.

This chain joins TRBV7-9 and TRBJ2-3; 8 bases are shared with TRBD2. The germline V gene encodes CDR1 SEHNR and CDR2 FQNEAQ (reference sequence). Trimming at V came to 5 bases and at J to 0 bases, leaving 13 bases not matched to a gene. The CDR3 spans 18 residues. CDR3 bases: TGTGCCAGCAGCCCGCGGGGGGATGGGTGGCAGAGCACAGATACGCAGTATTTT. Its translation: CASSPRGDGWQSTDTQYF.

V usage is TRBV7-6 and J usage is TRBJ1-2; 9 bases agree with TRBD1. Germline V gene data show CDR1 as SGHVS and CDR2 as FNYEAQ. The CDR3 spans 16 residues. The trim removed 5 bases at V and 4 bases at J, leaving 11 bases unmatched. The CDR3 region is CASSATGTGIPYGYTF. The CDR3 bases are TGTGCCAGCAGCGCGACCGGGACAGGGATACCCTATGGCTACACCTTC.